The present TCR beta chain was sequenced within a study of beta chain features in type 1 diabetes. Trimming removed 4 bases at V and 2 bases at J, with 12 bases between. There are 14 residues in the CDR3. In germline, CDR1 is LGHNA, CDR2 YSLEER. Expressed TCRB transcripts got sequenced, as all isolated RNA was reverse transcribed. The repertoire was sequenced with immunoSEQ multiplex PCR; TCRdb's copy has only in-frame clones and lacks some. Found here are roughly 330,000 clones, 8% to 13% of them singletons; the top ten hold 0.015%. Via CD45RO/CCR7/CD25/CD127/CD95/CD27, cells of the CD4+ naive, central memory, regulatory and stem cell-like memory subsets were sorted.

Sequenced: naive CD4+ T cells from blood. The chain has TRBV4-3 and TRBJ2-7; tentatively, D is TRBD1 (6 bases). The TCR sequence derives from a woman in her twenties or thirties in good health. In DNA form, the CDR3 reads TGCGCCAGCAGCCCACACAGGGAACCCTACGAGCAGTACTTC. This gives the protein CASSPHREPYEQYF.